The 20 T cell receptor beta chains listed next were all sequenced from one sample in a study of cytomegalovirus exposure and HLA in healthy donors. 13 Jbeta primers and 60 Vbeta primers were used for the PCR. Assay: immunoSEQ multiplex PCR; the TCRdb copy retains only in-frame clones and omits some. Among 210,000 or so clones listed, approximately 79% were seen once. The sample taken for sequencing was PBMCs. These receptors were collected from a girl aged 2 to 10 in good health and CMV-seronegative.

This chain links TRBV19 with TRBJ2-1; unclear D gene. Per germline, CDR1 LNHDA and CDR2 SQIVND (reference sequence). Trimming shortened V by 4 bases and J by 3 bases, and 13 bases separated the two germline ends. This CDR3 has 15 residues. CDR3 nucleotide sequence: TGTGCCAGTAGTACCCTGAATAGCCGCTACAATGAGCAGTTCTTC. Translating it yields CASSTLNSRYNEQFF.

V is TRBV7-2 and J is TRBJ2-2, with TRBD1 matching over 8 bases. Trimming removed 3 bases from V and 1 base from J; junction bases left unmatched: 1. The CDR3 runs to 15 residues. CDR1 and CDR2 from the germline V gene are SGHTA and FQGNSA. CDR3 DNA sequence: TGTGCCAGCAGCTTTACAGGGGGGAACACCGGGGAGCTGTTTTTT. It is translated as CASSFTGGNTGELFF.

The DNA for the CDR3 is TGTGCCAGCTCACGAACCCCCTCGGGGGAGACCCAGTACTTC. It codes for CASSRTPSGETQYF. J is TRBJ2-5 and V is TRBV18; tentatively, D is TRBD2 (5 bases). The CDR3 consists of 14 residues. Trimming stripped 4 bases from V and 5 bases from J, with 14 bases between. Germline lookup yields CDR1 KGHSH and CDR2 LQKENI.

The V and J genes are TRBV27 and TRBJ2-7; maybe TRBD2 (6 bases). Trimming pared 6 bases from V and 4 bases from J, leaving 19 bases between. This CDR3 has 15 amino acids. CDR1 MNHEY and CDR2 SMNVEV come from the germline V gene (reference sequence). The CDR3: CASSRGLPATYEQYF. The CDR3 DNA reads as TGTGCCAGCAGCCGGGGACTTCCGGCCACGTACGAGCAGTACTTC.

The J gene is TRBJ1-1, the V gene TRBV7-7, with D perhaps TRBD1 (5 bases). Per germline, CDR1 SSHAT and CDR2 FNYEAQ (reference sequence). Deletions cut 1 base from V and 11 bases from J, with 17 bases between. This CDR3 has 14 amino acids. CDR3 protein: CASSLELQGLRAFF. CDR3 coding DNA: TGTGCCAGCAGCTTAGAGCTTCAGGGATTGAGGGCTTTCTTT.

This clone appeared once. The V call is TRBV2, the J call TRBJ2-7; the match to TRBD1 covers 7 bases. The CDR3 sequence is 14 residues long. Unmatched junction bases numbered 10, after V lost 5 bases and J lost 6 bases. Germline V lookup: CDR1 SNHLY, CDR2 FYNNEI. The CDR3 spells CASSFQGEVGEQYF. CDR3 nucleotides: TGTGCCAGCAGTTTCCAGGGGGAAGTCGGCGAGCAGTACTTC.

The rearrangement uses TRBV6-4 and TRBJ1-1; maybe TRBD1 (6 bases). Germline V CDR1 and CDR2: MRHNA, SNTAGT. V lost 3 bases and J lost 4, with 9 bases in between. There are 13 residues in the CDR3. The CDR3 sequence is CASSEQTGTEAFF. The CDR3 coding sequence is TGTGCCAGCAGTGAACAGACAGGCACTGAAGCTTTCTTT.

The table lists this clone with a few counts. This chain uses TRBV7-8 with TRBJ2-7; D gene uncertain. V lost 5 bases to trimming and J lost 2 bases, with 10 bases between them. Germline values: CDR1 SGHVS, CDR2 FQNEAQ. The CDR3 has 13 residues. The CDR3 loop reads CASSPMVAYEQYF. CDR3 DNA sequence: TGTGCCAGCAGCCCTATGGTGGCCTACGAGCAGTACTTC. The whole variable domain, remainder taken from reference TRBV7-8 and TRBJ2-7, is GAGVSQSPRYKVAKRGQDVALRCDPISGHVSLFWYQQALGQGPEFLTYFQNEAQLDKSGLPSDRFFAERPEGSVSTLKIQRTQQEDSAVYLCASSPMVAYEQYFGPGTRLTVT.

The chain has TRBV5-5 and TRBJ2-3; D gene ambiguous. V was shortened by 4 bases and J by 6 bases, with 9 bases between the two germline ends. Germline CDR1 SGHKS, CDR2 YYEKEE (reference sequence). This CDR3 contains 12 residues. The DNA for the CDR3 is TGTGCCAGCAGCCCTGCACGGGATACGCAGTATTTT. Its translation is CASSPARDTQYF.

The chain links TRBV29-1 to TRBJ1-1; D call uncertain. CDR3 length: 14 residues. Germline-derived CDR1 and CDR2 are SQVTM and ANQGSEA. Deletions cut 7 bases from V and 0 bases from J, with 15 bases between. This CDR3 is CSGGWGGMNTEAFF. The DNA of the CDR3 is TGCAGCGGCGGTTGGGGAGGAATGAACACTGAAGCTTTCTTT.

The V and J genes are TRBV2 and TRBJ2-7; 11 bases agree with TRBD1. The CDR3 consists of 12 residues. CDR1 is SNHLY and CDR2 is FYNNEI in the germline V gene. With 8 bases clipped from V and 3 bases from J, the junction kept 0 bases outside the gene matches. The DNA of the CDR3 is TGTGCCAGCGGGACAGGGGGCTACGAGCAGTACTTC. Residues: CASGTGGYEQYF. Full variable domain (remainder filled in from reference TRBV2 and TRBJ2-7): EPEVTQTPSHQVTQMGQEVILRCVPISNHLYFYWYRQILGQKVEFLVSFYNNEISEKSEIFDDQFSVERPDGSNFTLKIRSTKLEDSAMYFCASGTGGYEQYFGPGTRLTVT.

This clone was observed a few times. The chain is built from TRBV5-1 and TRBJ1-2; 12 nucleotides match TRBD1. In germline, CDR1 is SGHRS, CDR2 YFSETQ. V was pared by 0 bases and J by 8 bases, with 8 bases of the junction left unmatched. This CDR3 is built from 16 residues. The CDR3 region is CASSLVSGQGAFGYTF. CDR3 nucleotides: TGCGCCAGCAGCTTGGTGTCGGGACAGGGGGCGTTCGGCTACACCTTC.

In DNA, the CDR3 is TGTGCCAGCAGCTGGGGGGCTAGCGGATACAATGAGCAGTTCTTC. It specifies CASSWGASGYNEQFF. This chain links TRBV5-8 with TRBJ2-1; D perhaps matches TRBD2 (7 bases). Germline V gives CDR1 SGHTS, CDR2 YDEGEE. Trimming stripped 3 bases from V and 4 bases from J, with 14 bases between. This CDR3 contains 15 residues.

The J gene is TRBJ2-4, the V gene TRBV15; D uncertain. The CDR3 is 12 residues long. CDR1 LNHNV and CDR2 YYDKDF come from the germline V gene (reference sequence). V was clipped by 0 bases and J by 12 bases, with 9 bases between them. The CDR3 here is CATSRDAASQYF. The CDR3 DNA follows: TGTGCCACCAGCAGAGATGCGGCCTCTCAGTACTTC.

The rearrangement uses TRBV6-1 and TRBJ1-3; a weak D match, TRBD1 (5 bases). V was shortened by 6 bases and J by 3 bases, with 9 bases between the two germline ends. Germline-derived CDR1 and CDR2 are MNHNS and SASEGT. CDR3 length equals 13 residues. The CDR3 reads CASSAGLGNTIYF. In DNA, the CDR3 is TGTGCCAGCAGCGCGGGACTTGGAAACACCATATATTTT.

The chain joins TRBV19 to TRBJ2-1; the D gene is possibly TRBD2 (5 bases). The CDR3 has 13 amino acids. The germline gives CDR1 LNHDA, CDR2 SQIVND (reference sequence). The V gene lost 4 bases and the J gene lost 8 bases, with 12 bases spanning the gap. CDR3 DNA sequence: TGTGCCAGTAGTAATTTTGGGAGTCATGAGCAGTTCTTC. It encodes CASSNFGSHEQFF.

The chain couples TRBV19 to TRBJ1-1; TRBD1 aligns across 9 bases. V shed 9 bases, J shed 1 base, and the junction held 9 bases outside the gene matches. The CDR3 is 15 residues long. Germline V gene sequence: CDR1 LNHDA, CDR2 SQIVND (reference sequence). CDR3 nucleotide sequence: TGTGCCAGCCTTCCCCGGGACAGGGCGAACACTGAAGCTTTCTTT. Its protein product is CASLPRDRANTEAFF.

The genes are TRBV19 and TRBJ2-3; unclear D gene. The CDR3 is 13 residues long. Germline assignment: CDR1 LNHDA and CDR2 SQIVND (reference sequence). The V and J ends lost 5 bases and 2 bases respectively, with 8 bases between them. The DNA of the CDR3 is TGTGCCAGTAGTTTAGGGCCCACAGATACGCAGTATTTT. As protein: CASSLGPTDTQYF.

The chain has TRBV30 and TRBJ2-3; 11 positions agree with TRBD2. The CDR3 is 15 amino acids. The V gene's germline CDR1 is GTSNPN and CDR2 SVGIG (reference sequence). The CDR3, as DNA: TGTGCTTTAGCGGGACTAGCGGTACGCACAGATACGCAGTATTTT. This sequence encodes CALAGLAVRTDTQYF.

J is TRBJ1-1 and V is TRBV18; 7 bases are a match to TRBD1. From germline, CDR1 is KGHSH and CDR2 LQKENI. The CDR3 consists of 13 residues. J was trimmed by 3 bases and V by 9 bases; bases with no gene match: 7. DNA of the CDR3: TGTGCCAGTAAACAGGGGCAGGACACTGAAGCTTTCTTT. Encoded protein: CASKQGQDTEAFF.